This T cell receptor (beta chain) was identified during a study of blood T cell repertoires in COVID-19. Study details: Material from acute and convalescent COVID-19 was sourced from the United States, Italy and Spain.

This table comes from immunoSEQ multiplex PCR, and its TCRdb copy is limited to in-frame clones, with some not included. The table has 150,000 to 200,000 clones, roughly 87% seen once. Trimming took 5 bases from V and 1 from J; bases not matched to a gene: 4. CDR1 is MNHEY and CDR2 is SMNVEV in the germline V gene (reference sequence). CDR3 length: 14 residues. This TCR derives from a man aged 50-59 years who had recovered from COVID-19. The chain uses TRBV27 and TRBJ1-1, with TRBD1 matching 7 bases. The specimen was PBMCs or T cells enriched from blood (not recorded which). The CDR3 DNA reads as TGTGCCAGCAGTGGAAACAGGGGGAACACTGAAGCTTTCTTT. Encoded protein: CASSGNRGNTEAFF.